The rows below give T cell receptor beta chains drawn from one sample of a study of cytomegalovirus exposure and HLA in healthy donors. Method: immunoSEQ multiplex PCR; TCRdb's copy keeps in-frame clones and lacks some. The table lists 60,000 or so clones, 65% to 80% of them singletons, with less than 3% in the top ten. Specimen: PBMCs. These receptors all stem from a female donor in good health and CMV-seronegative. Each CDR3 is given without its conserved first and last residue.

CDR3aa: ASSSGTGVPGYT
len: 12
j_gene: TRBJ1-2
v_gene: TRBV5-1

CDR3aa: ASSSKRVPGRGETQY
len: 15
j_gene: TRBJ2-5
v_gene: TRBV27

CDR3aa: ASSQDWGRVAYEQY
len: 14
j_gene: TRBJ2-7
v_gene: TRBV4-3

CDR3aa: ASSLMTGPYEQY
len: 12
j_gene: TRBJ2-7
v_gene: TRBV18

CDR3aa: ASSERQGFTYEQY
len: 13
j_gene: TRBJ2-7
v_gene: TRBV5-1

CDR3aa: SVDSQTSTQY
len: 10
j_gene: TRBJ2-3
v_gene: TRBV29-1

CDR3aa: ASSPGQGRGIEQY
len: 13
j_gene: TRBJ2-7
v_gene: TRBV5-1

CDR3aa: ASSIGDRNQPQH
len: 12
j_gene: TRBJ1-5
v_gene: TRBV19

CDR3aa: ASSVDPSSTDTQY
len: 13
j_gene: TRBJ2-3
v_gene: TRBV9

CDR3aa: ASSQEGLGGGVHGYT
len: 15
j_gene: TRBJ1-2
v_gene: TRBV4-2

CDR3aa: ASSKVGSGGSPYEQY
len: 15
j_gene: TRBJ2-7
v_gene: TRBV7-8

CDR3aa: ASSYGTANYEQY
len: 12
j_gene: NA
v_gene: TRBV6-6

CDR3aa: ASKKLEDGELF
len: 11
j_gene: TRBJ2-2
v_gene: TRBV9

CDR3aa: ASSTDRGRTEAF
len: 12
j_gene: TRBJ1-1
v_gene: TRBV6-1

CDR3aa: ASTENNNEQF
len: 10
j_gene: TRBJ2-1
v_gene: TRBV28

CDR3aa: ASSWSSTNTEAF
len: 12
j_gene: TRBJ1-1
v_gene: TRBV5-6

CDR3aa: ASSGQGRGYT
len: 10
j_gene: TRBJ1-2
v_gene: TRBV19

CDR3aa: ASSIVGLASNEQF
len: 13
j_gene: TRBJ2-1
v_gene: TRBV19

CDR3aa: ASSIGGAWGEQY
len: 12
j_gene: TRBJ2-7
v_gene: TRBV7-2

CDR3aa: ASSTGHLNTEAF
len: 12
j_gene: TRBJ1-1
v_gene: TRBV5-1

CDR3aa: ASSPNGLAGGEQY
len: 13
j_gene: TRBJ2-7
v_gene: TRBV7-2

CDR3aa: ASSFGTPGGWETQY
len: 14
j_gene: TRBJ2-5
v_gene: TRBV28

CDR3aa: ASSPRDWGIETQY
len: 13
j_gene: TRBJ2-5
v_gene: TRBV2

CDR3aa: ASSYSDIQY
len: 9
j_gene: TRBJ2-4
v_gene: TRBV7-9

CDR3aa: ASSYSTGVKTDTQY
len: 14
j_gene: TRBJ2-3
v_gene: TRBV6-6

CDR3aa: ASSLTGSNQPQH
len: 12
j_gene: TRBJ1-5
v_gene: TRBV11-1

CDR3aa: ASSATSGKGVDTGELF
len: 16
j_gene: TRBJ2-2
v_gene: TRBV9

CDR3aa: ASSLGDRVPETQY
len: 13
j_gene: TRBJ2-5
v_gene: TRBV7-2

CDR3aa: ASSWREGTGELF
len: 12
j_gene: TRBJ2-2
v_gene: TRBV2

CDR3aa: ASSLYSRQAYGYT
len: 13
j_gene: TRBJ1-2
v_gene: TRBV11-2

CDR3aa: ASSPAPGGINEKLF
len: 14
j_gene: TRBJ1-4
v_gene: TRBV9

CDR3aa: ASSITGQGYNEQF
len: 13
j_gene: TRBJ2-1
v_gene: TRBV27

CDR3aa: ASSSDRAYTEAF
len: 12
j_gene: TRBJ1-1
v_gene: TRBV2

CDR3aa: ASSLGGGLGTEAF
len: 13
j_gene: TRBJ1-1
v_gene: TRBV7-9

CDR3aa: ASSLATGYKNEKLF
len: 14
j_gene: TRBJ1-4
v_gene: TRBV7-9

CDR3aa: ASSLGGGSSYNEQF
len: 14
j_gene: TRBJ2-1
v_gene: TRBV11-3

CDR3aa: ASSPIAGETQY
len: 11
j_gene: TRBJ2-5
v_gene: TRBV19

CDR3aa: ASSLISGPGNQPQH
len: 14
j_gene: TRBJ1-5
v_gene: TRBV27

CDR3aa: ASSLVNSWPYEQY
len: 13
j_gene: TRBJ2-7
v_gene: TRBV28

CDR3aa: ASSLGGQGVYEQY
len: 13
j_gene: TRBJ2-7
v_gene: TRBV7-2